The subject of this entry is one T cell receptor (beta chain). This entry belongs to a study of blood T cell repertoires in COVID-19. V was clipped by 6 bases and J by 1 base, with 9 bases between them. In germline, CDR1 is SGHRS, CDR2 YFSETQ. The CDR3 runs to 13 residues. Measured with immunoSEQ multiplex PCR; TCRdb has only the in-frame clones, and not every one. The sample lists roughly 500,000 clones, approximately 87% occurring once. Cohort placement rested on clinical history that participants reported themselves. The origin of this receptor is a woman aged 40 to 55 who had recovered from COVID-19. The specimen was PBMCs or T cells enriched from blood (not recorded which). The V call is TRBV5-1, the J call TRBJ2-3, with a tentative D call TRBD2 (6 bases). The CDR3 protein is CASTQRGTDTQYF. The CDR3 coding sequence is TGCGCCAGCACTCAGCGGGGCACAGATACGCAGTATTTT. Combining the CDR3 with reference TRBV5-1 and TRBJ2-3 gives the whole variable domain KAGVTQTPRYLIKTRGQQVTLSCSPISGHRSVSWYQQTPGQGLQFLFEYFSETQRNKGNFPGRFSGRQFSNSRSEMNVSTLELGDSALYLCASTQRGTDTQYFGPGTRLTVL.